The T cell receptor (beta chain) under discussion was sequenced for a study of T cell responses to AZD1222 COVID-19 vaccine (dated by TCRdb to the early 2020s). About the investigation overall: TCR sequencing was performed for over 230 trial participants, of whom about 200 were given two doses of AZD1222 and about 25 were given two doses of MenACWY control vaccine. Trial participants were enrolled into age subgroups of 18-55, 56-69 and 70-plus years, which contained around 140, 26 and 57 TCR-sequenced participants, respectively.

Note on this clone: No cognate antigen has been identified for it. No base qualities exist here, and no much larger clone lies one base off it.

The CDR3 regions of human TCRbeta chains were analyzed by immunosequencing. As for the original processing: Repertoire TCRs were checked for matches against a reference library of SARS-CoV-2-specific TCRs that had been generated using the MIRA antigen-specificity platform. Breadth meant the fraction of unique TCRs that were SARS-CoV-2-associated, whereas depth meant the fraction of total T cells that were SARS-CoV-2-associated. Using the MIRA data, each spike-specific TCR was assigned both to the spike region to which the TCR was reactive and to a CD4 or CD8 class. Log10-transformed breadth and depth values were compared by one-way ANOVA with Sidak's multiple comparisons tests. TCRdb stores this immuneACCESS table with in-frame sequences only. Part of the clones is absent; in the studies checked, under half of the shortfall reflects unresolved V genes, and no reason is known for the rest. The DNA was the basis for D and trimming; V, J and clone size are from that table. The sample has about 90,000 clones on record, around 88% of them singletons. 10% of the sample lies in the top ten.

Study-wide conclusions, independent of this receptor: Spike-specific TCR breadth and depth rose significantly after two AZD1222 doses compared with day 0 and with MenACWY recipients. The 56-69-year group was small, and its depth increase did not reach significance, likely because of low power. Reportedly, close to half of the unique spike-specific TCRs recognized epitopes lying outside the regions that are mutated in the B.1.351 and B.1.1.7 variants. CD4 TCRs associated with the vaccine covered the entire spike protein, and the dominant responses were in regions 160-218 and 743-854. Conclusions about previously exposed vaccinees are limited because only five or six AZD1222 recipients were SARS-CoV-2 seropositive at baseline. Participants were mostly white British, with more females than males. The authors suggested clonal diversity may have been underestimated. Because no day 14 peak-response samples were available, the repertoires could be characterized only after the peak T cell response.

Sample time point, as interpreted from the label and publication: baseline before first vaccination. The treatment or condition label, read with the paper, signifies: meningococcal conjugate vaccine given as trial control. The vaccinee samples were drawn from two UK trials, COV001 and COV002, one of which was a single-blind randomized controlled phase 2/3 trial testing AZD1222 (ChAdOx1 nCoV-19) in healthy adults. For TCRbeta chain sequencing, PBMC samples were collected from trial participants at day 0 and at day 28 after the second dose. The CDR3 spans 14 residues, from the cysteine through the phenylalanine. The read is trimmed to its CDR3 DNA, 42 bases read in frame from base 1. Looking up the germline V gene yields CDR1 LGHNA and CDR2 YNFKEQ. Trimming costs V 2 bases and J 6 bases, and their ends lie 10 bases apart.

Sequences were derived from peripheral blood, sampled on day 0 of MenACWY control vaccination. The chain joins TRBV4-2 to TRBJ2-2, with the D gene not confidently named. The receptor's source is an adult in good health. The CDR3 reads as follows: CASSQLLSAGELFF. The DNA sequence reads TGTGCCAGCAGCCAATTATTGAGTGCCGGGGAGCTGTTTTTT.